This T cell receptor beta chain appears in the sequencing data of a study of cytomegalovirus exposure and HLA in healthy donors. Whole-study results and caveats: Analyzed later, most CMV-associated TCR beta chains appeared HLA-restricted.

Germline assignment: CDR1 LGHNA and CDR2 YSLEER. This CDR3 region has 15 residues. The V segment lost 2 bases and the J segment 3 bases; nucleotides outside the gene matches: 2. In the PCR, 60 Vbeta and 13 Jbeta primers were used. The method was immunoSEQ multiplex PCR; TCRdb's version includes in-frame clones alone and lacks a portion of them. The sample contains some 110,000 clones, approximately 70% of which appear only once. A remark on this clone: Its antigen is not known.

The sequenced material came from PBMCs. The receptor was isolated from a man aged 25 to 45 in good health and CMV-seropositive. The genes are TRBV4-3 and TRBJ2-1; 9 bases are a match to TRBD2. The CDR3 here is CASSQLLAGYNEQFF. Here the CDR3 DNA reads TGCGCCAGCAGCCAACTACTAGCGGGCTACAATGAGCAGTTCTTC.